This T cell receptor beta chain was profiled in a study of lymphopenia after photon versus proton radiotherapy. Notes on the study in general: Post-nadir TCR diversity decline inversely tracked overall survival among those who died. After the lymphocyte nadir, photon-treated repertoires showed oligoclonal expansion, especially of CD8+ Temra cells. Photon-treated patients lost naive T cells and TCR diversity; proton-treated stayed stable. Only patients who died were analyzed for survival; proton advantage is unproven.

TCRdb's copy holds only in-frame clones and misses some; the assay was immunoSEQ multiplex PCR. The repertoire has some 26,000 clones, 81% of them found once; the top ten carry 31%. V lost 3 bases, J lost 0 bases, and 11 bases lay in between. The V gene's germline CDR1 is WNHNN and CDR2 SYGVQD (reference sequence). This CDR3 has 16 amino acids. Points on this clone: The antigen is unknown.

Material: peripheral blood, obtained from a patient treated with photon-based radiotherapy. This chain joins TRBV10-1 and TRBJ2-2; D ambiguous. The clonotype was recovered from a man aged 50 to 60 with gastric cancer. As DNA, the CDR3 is TGCGCCAGCAGTGACCGGCCGCGAACGAACACCGGGGAGCTGTTTTTT. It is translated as CASSDRPRTNTGELFF.